The T cell receptor (beta chain) described here comes from a study of patients and donors after allogeneic stem cell transplantation. TCRdb itself ran the RT-PCR reads through MiXCR, one entry per CDR3 protein. The data contain fewer than 180,000 distinct CDR3 sequences, roughly 35% of them singletons. V gave up 4 bases and J gave up 5 bases, with 10 bases separating them. The CDR3 is 12 residues long. Per germline, CDR1 SQVTM and CDR2 ANQGSEA. This clonotype originated in a human donor who was either an allogeneic HSCT recipient or a stem cell or donor lymphocyte infusion donor (not recorded which). It is not recorded whose cells these are; they may come from a transplant donor. The sample was blood, either unsorted or a sorted T cell fraction (not recorded which). V gene TRBV29-1 combines with J gene TRBJ2-3; D remains ambiguous. CDR3 residues: CSVGDGVDTQYF. The CDR3 coding sequence is TGCAGCGTTGGCGACGGCGTAGATACGCAGTATTTT.